Presented here are 17 T cell receptor beta chains from one specimen sequenced in a study of T cell repertoires in cytomegalovirus infection (dated by TCRdb to between 2018 and 2021). The antigens of these receptors remain unknown. TCRdb records Illumina HiSeq 1500 as the sequencer. Clones were called with MiXCR by TCRdb after fastp trimmed the public reads at Q25, and only in-frame beta chains were retained. Every CDR3 protein is listed once, alongside the most common genes and DNA of its rows. The sample yields about 920,000 distinct CDR3 sequences; 30% to 40% were counted once. The top ten clonotypes cover 11% to 15% of the sample. Read against the paper, the sample's treatment or condition label means: in vitro stimulation with specific CMV peptide epitopes to enrich CMV-specific T cells. Source: cultured CD8+ T cells from PBMCs, taken from culture after CMV antigen stimulation. These TCRs come from a human donor in good health (CMV status not recorded). Some clones in this sample may be carry-over from other donors' samples.

The chain has TRBV24-1 and TRBJ2-1; D is perhaps TRBD2 (5 bases). Germline V lookup: CDR1 KGHDR, CDR2 SFDVKD. CDR3 length: 13 residues. Trimming took 5 bases from V and 8 from J, leaving 12 bases between them. CDR3 residues: CATSGPAVDEQFF. Here the CDR3 DNA reads TGTGCCACCAGTGGTCCAGCGGTCGATGAGCAGTTCTTC.

The chain employs TRBV7-2 and TRBJ1-2, with D possibly being TRBD1 (6 bases). This CDR3 comprises 15 residues. Germline V CDR1 and CDR2: SGHTA, FQGNSA. V was shortened by 3 bases and J by 6 bases, with 17 bases between the two germline ends. DNA of the CDR3: TGTGCCAGCAGCTTGGGAGTTGCAGGGGCAGATGGCTACACCTTC. As protein: CASSLGVAGADGYTF.

This chain joins TRBV7-8 and TRBJ1-6; D gene unclear. From germline, CDR1 is SGHVS and CDR2 FQNEAQ. CDR3 length: 18 residues. Trimming took off 0 bases at V and 0 bases at J, with 12 bases between the two ends. This CDR3 reads CASSLALLQSSYNSPLHF. The CDR3 nucleotides are TGTGCCAGCAGCTTAGCCTTGTTGCAGAGCTCCTATAATTCACCCCTCCACTTT.

In this sample, this clonotype turned up many times. One end of the junction is discordant with germline, which a read error may explain. The J gene is TRBJ2-1, the V gene TRBV5-1; 7 nucleotides agree with TRBD2. The CDR3 runs to 13 residues. Per the germline V gene, CDR1 is SGHRS and CDR2 is YFSETQ. The CDR3 reads CASTSGGYNEQFF. The CDR3 DNA sequence: TGTGCCAGCACCTCCGGGGGGTACAATGAGCAGTTCTTC.

This clonotype was found many times. The DNA of the CDR3 is TGTGCCTCAGGCCGGGGGCTGAACACTGAAGCTTTCTTT. Protein sequence: CASGRGLNTEAFF. V usage is TRBV7-6 and J usage is TRBJ1-1; possible D gene TRBD1, 6 bases. Between the trimmed V and J ends, which lost 11 bases and 0 bases, there was a span of 13 bases. CDR3 length equals 13 residues. Germline lookup yields CDR1 SGHVS and CDR2 FNYEAQ.

The chain combines TRBV27 with TRBJ2-6; D is unclear. V was trimmed by 7 bases and J by 2 bases, leaving 9 bases between them. This CDR3 region has 14 residues. Germline-derived CDR1 and CDR2 are MNHEY and SMNVEV (reference sequence). CDR3 nucleotide sequence: TGTGCCAGCACCAGTACGGCTGGGGCCAACGTCCTGACTTTC. Translating it yields CASTSTAGANVLTF.

The V and J genes are TRBV19 and TRBJ2-5; the D call may be TRBD1 or TRBD2 (5 bases each). V shed 2 bases and J shed 5 bases, with 9 bases lying between them. This CDR3 is built from 13 residues. The V gene's germline CDR1 is LNHDA and CDR2 SQIVND (reference sequence). CDR3 region: CASSITGAETQYF. CDR3 DNA sequence: TGTGCCAGTAGTATAACCGGGGCGGAGACCCAGTACTTC.

This clonotype was picked up a small number of times. The DNA of the CDR3 is TGCAGTGCACAGGACGAGGTTATCGCCTACAATGAGCAGTTCTTC. Its protein is CSAQDEVIAYNEQFF. V usage is TRBV20-1 and J usage is TRBJ2-1, with D tentatively TRBD1 (5 bases). The germline V and J ends were trimmed by 6 bases and 2 bases, with 17 bases remaining between them. CDR1 is DFQATT and CDR2 is SNEGSKA in the germline V gene (reference sequence). There are 15 residues in the CDR3.

This clonotype has just one count. The rearrangement joins TRBV2 to TRBJ2-1; 10 bases align to TRBD2. V shed 6 bases, J shed 2 bases, and the junction held 7 bases outside the gene matches. CDR3 size: 16 residues. Germline CDR1 and CDR2: SNHLY and FYNNEI. Here the CDR3 DNA reads TGTGCCAGCAGAGCAACTAGCGGGGAAGCCTACAATGAGCAGTTCTTC. As protein: CASRATSGEAYNEQFF.

A note on this clonotype: Given a much more abundant clone one base away, this may be a read error. The chain uses TRBV7-3 and TRBJ1-1; 9 bases are shared with TRBD1. This CDR3 region has 15 residues. Germline assignment: CDR1 SGHTA and CDR2 FQGTGA. The DNA of the CDR3 is TGTACCAGCAGCTTACAGGGGGCGATGAACACTGAAGCTTTCTTT. Protein: CTSSLQGAMNTEAFF.

This clonotype was counted at least ten times. The CDR3 protein is CASSYDSHSNQPQHF. The DNA of the CDR3 is TGTGCCAGCAGCTACGACAGCCATAGCAATCAGCCCCAGCATTTT. The chain employs TRBV7-6 and TRBJ1-5; perhaps TRBD1 as D (5 bases). Trimming cost V 4 bases and J 0 bases, with 10 bases left between them. Germline values: CDR1 SGHVS, CDR2 FNYEAQ. CDR3 length equals 15 residues.

The V and J genes are TRBV15 and TRBJ1-5, with a possible D match to TRBD1 (6 bases). The CDR3 is made up of 15 amino acids. V lost 0 bases and J 3 bases, leaving 9 bases between the germline ends. CDR1 and CDR2 from the germline V gene are LNHNV and YYDKDF (reference sequence). CDR3 DNA: TGTGCCACCAGCAGAGAGGGGGCTAACAATCAGCCCCAGCATTTT. Translation gives CATSREGANNQPQHF.

J is TRBJ2-2 and V is TRBV4-1; D is unclear. The CDR3 loop spans 14 amino acids. V shed 7 bases and J shed 5 bases, with 14 bases lying between them. Germline V gene data show CDR1 as MGHRA and CDR2 as YSYEKL. The CDR3 is CASTGALGTGELFF. In nucleotides, the CDR3 is TGCGCCAGCACGGGTGCGCTGGGTACCGGGGAGCTGTTTTTT.

The sample holds a few counts of this clonotype. The chain has TRBV6-6 and TRBJ1-2; TRBD1 is a possible D gene (6 bases). The V end was cut by 6 bases, the J end by 3 bases, with 11 bases between. This CDR3 spans 13 amino acids. In germline, CDR1 is MNHNY, CDR2 SVGAGI (reference sequence). DNA for the CDR3: TGTGCCAGCAGCGTGGACAGTTACTATGGCTACACCTTC. Protein product: CASSVDSYYGYTF.

The genes are TRBV6-1 and TRBJ2-2; D is possibly TRBD2 (5 bases). Germline V gives CDR1 MNHNS, CDR2 SASEGT. The CDR3 has 17 amino acids. V was trimmed by 4 bases and J by 6 bases, leaving 21 bases between them. This CDR3 is CASSVIREIGFSGELFF. DNA of the CDR3: TGTGCCAGCAGTGTAATCCGGGAAATAGGGTTTTCCGGGGAGCTGTTTTTT.

There are many counts of this clonotype. The chain joins TRBV7-9 to TRBJ1-4; tentatively, D is TRBD1 (5 bases). Trimming shortened V by 11 bases and J by 3 bases, and 13 bases separated the two germline ends. Germline CDR1 SEHNR, CDR2 FQNEAQ (reference sequence). The CDR3 length is 13 residues. This CDR3 reads CAGMVGANEKLFF. DNA for the CDR3: TGTGCCGGCATGGTGGGGGCTAATGAAAAACTGTTTTTT.

About this clonotype: A single base separates this from a much larger clone, so it may be a read error. The rearrangement joins TRBV7-8 to TRBJ1-4, with D unresolved. The V gene lost 0 bases and the J gene lost 8 bases, with 10 bases spanning the gap. CDR3 length equals 14 residues. Germline lookup yields CDR1 SGHVS and CDR2 FQNEAQ. CDR3 bases: TGTGCCAGCAGCTTAGCGGACCCGACGGAAAAACTGTTTTTT. Amino acid sequence: CASSLADPTEKLFF.